The clone carrying this TCR beta chain was detected only a few times. Amplified regions were TCR beta CDR3 sequences from RNA transcripts. RT-PCR in the first round (using the HTBI primer set) targeted the TCR CDR3. Each CDR3 protein gets one entry after TCRdb re-called the multiplex PCR reads with MiXCR. The data show some 500,000 distinct CDR3 sequences, 15% to 20% seen once. The data were taken from a study of T cells in Graves' hyperthyroidism and ophthalmopathy. In the study overall: Peripheral blood was secured at the point of initial diagnosis, before any treatment.

The receptor comes from a woman aged 30 to 39 with Graves' ophthalmopathy. The sequenced material came from blood.

CDR3 amino acids: CASSGFGGREYEQYF. CDR3 sequence (DNA): TGTGCCAGCAGCGGGTTTGGCGGGAGGGAGTACGAGCAGTACTTC. The chain combines TRBV7-8 with TRBJ2-7; 9 nucleotides align to TRBD2. Germline values: CDR1 SGHVS, CDR2 FQNEAQ. The CDR3 is 15 residues long. V lost 5 bases to trimming and J lost 4 bases; unmatched junction nucleotides: 9.